Listed here are 30 T cell receptor beta chains from one sample, sequenced in a study of OX40 agonist ivuxolimab in advanced cancers. Profiled with immunoSEQ multiplex PCR; TCRdb holds only in-frame clones, not every one. The repertoire holds more than 45,000 clones, with roughly 80% as singletons. The specimen was CD4+ or CD8+ T cells sorted from blood, collected in a trial of the OX40 agonist ivuxolimab. All receptors derive from an adult with an advanced solid tumor such as melanoma, head and neck, liver or kidney cancer.

The rearrangement links TRBV27 to TRBJ2-3; D unclear. Germline CDR1 MNHEY, CDR2 SMNVEV (reference sequence). Trimming left V 6 bases short and J 6 bases short, with 13 bases between. The CDR3 loop spans 13 amino acids. The CDR3 loop is CASRIVWGDTQYF. The CDR3 region has the DNA TGTGCCAGCAGAATAGTGTGGGGTGATACGCAGTATTTT.

The chain uses TRBV28 and TRBJ2-7; 14 positions match TRBD2. V gave up 3 bases and J gave up 5 bases; unmatched junction bases: 3. The CDR3 is 15 residues long. CDR1 and CDR2 (germline): MDHEN, SYDVKM. The CDR3 region is CASSFGTSGSHEQYF. Here the CDR3 DNA reads TGTGCCAGCAGTTTCGGGACTAGCGGGAGCCACGAGCAGTACTTC.

V is TRBV30 and J is TRBJ2-7; weak D call: TRBD2 (6 bases). Germline V gene lookup returns CDR1 GTSNPN and CDR2 SVGIG (reference sequence). The CDR3 contains 12 residues. V was shortened by 2 bases and J by 4 bases, with 9 bases between the two germline ends. The CDR3 is CAWSRRVYEQYF. Here the CDR3 DNA reads TGTGCCTGGAGTAGGAGGGTGTACGAGCAGTACTTC.

This clone came up a few times. The rearrangement joins TRBV5-4 to TRBJ2-7; D is undetermined. The ends were cut back, 3 bases at V and 7 bases at J, with 8 bases in the middle. CDR1 and CDR2 from the germline V gene are SGHNT and YYREEE (reference sequence). The CDR3 is made up of 11 amino acids. In DNA form, the CDR3 reads TGTGCCAGCAGCTCCCTTAGGGAGCAGTACTTC. This sequence encodes CASSSLREQYF.

This clone was seen once. J is TRBJ2-7 and V is TRBV7-2; 9 bases are a match to TRBD2. The CDR3 covers 16 residues. The germline CDR1 and CDR2 sequences are SGHTA and FQGNSA. Trimming took 5 bases from V and 2 from J; bases not matched to a gene: 10. The CDR3 DNA sequence: TGTGCCAGCAGCGGTACTAGCGGGCCTACACCCTACGAGCAGTACTTC. Translation: CASSGTSGPTPYEQYF.

The chain uses TRBV7-9 and TRBJ1-2; TRBD1 agrees at 7 bases. The germline gives CDR1 SEHNR, CDR2 FQNEAQ (reference sequence). CDR3 size: 14 residues. Losses at the gene ends were 3 bases for V and 4 bases for J; bases not matched to a gene: 5. This CDR3 is CASSLGTVSYGYTF. The CDR3, as DNA: TGTGCCAGCAGCTTGGGGACAGTCTCCTATGGCTACACCTTC.

This clone was counted a few times. This CDR3 reads CASSQGDRDLYGYTF. DNA of the CDR3: TGTGCCAGCAGCCAAGGGGACAGGGATCTCTATGGCTACACCTTC. The chain links TRBV4-2 to TRBJ1-2, with 9 bases fitting TRBD1. The CDR3 spans 15 residues. J lost 4 bases, V lost 1 base, and 4 bases had no gene match. In germline, CDR1 is LGHNA, CDR2 YNFKEQ.

V usage is TRBV6-6 and J usage is TRBJ1-4; no clear D. The germline CDR1 and CDR2 sequences are MNHNY and SVGAGI (reference sequence). Trimming took off 6 bases at V and 3 bases at J, with 14 bases between the two ends. The CDR3 contains 15 residues. CDR3 region: CASSRPSAPNEKLFF. CDR3 sequence (DNA): TGTGCCAGCAGCCGCCCAAGTGCCCCTAATGAAAAACTGTTTTTT.

J is TRBJ1-2 and V is TRBV7-9, with TRBD1 matching 10 bases. CDR1 SEHNR and CDR2 FQNEAQ come from the germline V gene (reference sequence). The CDR3 spans 13 residues. V lost 6 bases and J lost 14; bases outside the gene matches: 12. The CDR3 reads CASRRTGGDLGTF. CDR3 in DNA: TGTGCCAGCAGGAGGACAGGGGGTGATCTGGGGACCTTC.

This clone was found a few times. This chain connects TRBV7-9 to TRBJ1-2, with 9 bases fitting TRBD1. This CDR3 has 14 amino acids. Germline values: CDR1 SEHNR, CDR2 FQNEAQ (reference sequence). The V segment lost 4 bases and the J segment 2 bases; nucleotides outside the gene matches: 2. CDR3 amino acids: CASSWGTGNYGYTF. CDR3 bases: TGTGCCAGCAGCTGGGGGACAGGGAACTATGGCTACACCTTC.

This clone showed up just a few times. This CDR3 is CASSPGWGSGSFDTQYF. The CDR3 coding sequence is TGTGCCAGCAGTCCTGGGTGGGGGAGTGGGTCATTTGATACGCAGTATTTT. V is TRBV28 and J is TRBJ2-3, with D possibly called TRBD1 or TRBD2 (5 bases each). The CDR3 has 17 amino acids. Germline V gives CDR1 MDHEN, CDR2 SYDVKM. Between the trimmed V and J ends, which lost 5 bases and 6 bases, there was a span of 24 bases.

This rearrangement joins TRBV10-3 to TRBJ2-1, with 9 bases that match TRBD2. CDR1 ENHRY and CDR2 SYGVKD come from the germline V gene. The CDR3 totals 14 residues. With V trimmed by 10 bases and J by 7 bases, 11 bases remained unmatched. In nucleotides, the CDR3 is TGTGCCACCTCCTGGCTAGCGGGAACAAATGAGCAGTTCTTC. Amino acids: CATSWLAGTNEQFF.

The J gene is TRBJ1-1, the V gene TRBV5-1; TRBD1 is a possible D gene (5 bases). Trimming removed 4 bases at V and 1 base at J, with 11 bases between. This CDR3 region has 14 residues. Germline lookup yields CDR1 SGHRS and CDR2 YFSETQ. This CDR3 reads CASSGDLRNTEAFF. The CDR3 coding sequence is TGCGCCAGCAGCGGGGACTTGCGGAACACTGAAGCTTTCTTT.

This clone was seen just once. V and J are TRBV7-9 and TRBJ2-7; no definite D call. Trimming removed 3 bases at V and 5 bases at J, with 11 bases between. This CDR3 has 13 residues. CDR1 and CDR2 from the germline V gene are SEHNR and FQNEAQ (reference sequence). CDR3 amino acids: CASSFSRLNEQYF. The CDR3 bases are TGTGCCAGCAGCTTTAGTCGGCTCAACGAGCAGTACTTC.

The rearrangement joins TRBV6-1 to TRBJ2-7, with 9 bases matching TRBD1. Germline V lookup: CDR1 MNHNS, CDR2 SASEGT. The CDR3 covers 15 residues. J was trimmed by 1 base and V by 6 bases; bases with no gene match: 7. The DNA of the CDR3 is TGTGCCAGCAGGCGAAGGACAGGGGATTCCTACGAGCAGTACTTC. Protein: CASRRRTGDSYEQYF.

This chain joins TRBV2 and TRBJ1-1; TRBD1 aligns across 8 bases. CDR1 and CDR2 from the germline V gene are SNHLY and FYNNEI. The CDR3 extends over 12 amino acids. V gave up 8 bases and J gave up 1 base; unmatched junction bases: 0. CDR3 loop: CASGTGNTEAFF. CDR3 nucleotides: TGTGCCAGCGGGACAGGGAACACTGAAGCTTTCTTT.

This chain links TRBV5-4 with TRBJ2-1; D may correspond to TRBD1 or TRBD2 (5 bases each). The CDR3 has 16 amino acids. The germline V gene encodes CDR1 SGHNT and CDR2 YYREEE (reference sequence). Between the trimmed V and J ends, which lost 4 bases and 7 bases, there was a span of 21 bases. CDR3 nucleotide sequence: TGTGCCAGCAGCGCCCTTTTCGGGGCATCTGGGAATGAGCAGTTCTTC. It is translated as CASSALFGASGNEQFF.

CDR3 residues: CASSLDSSGANVLTF. For the CDR3, the DNA is TGTGCCAGCAGCTTAGACAGCTCTGGGGCCAACGTCCTGACTTTC. This chain links TRBV6-4 with TRBJ2-6; possibly TRBD1 for D (5 bases). The germline V gene has CDR1 MRHNA and CDR2 SNTAGT. Trimming cost V 6 bases and J 0 bases, with 9 bases left between them. There are 15 residues in the CDR3.

This clone was picked up a small number of times. The genes are TRBV30 and TRBJ1-1; D is undetermined. CDR1 GTSNPN and CDR2 SVGIG come from the germline V gene (reference sequence). With 4 bases removed from V and 1 base from J, the gap between germline ends came to 13 bases. There are 14 residues in the CDR3. Written as DNA, the CDR3 is TGTGCCTGGACGAGGGCCGTTGCGAACACTGAAGCTTTCTTT. Its translation: CAWTRAVANTEAFF.

This chain links TRBV11-2 with TRBJ2-3; 8 nucleotides match TRBD1. Germline V CDR1 and CDR2: SGHAT, FQNNGV. The CDR3 runs to 15 residues. V was pared by 4 bases and J by 6 bases, with 9 bases of the junction left unmatched. In DNA form, the CDR3 reads TGTGCCAGCAGCTCCGGGACAGGCGCGACGGATACGCAGTATTTT. Amino acid sequence: CASSSGTGATDTQYF.

In its sample, this clone was seen once. J is TRBJ2-2 and V is TRBV19; weak D call: TRBD2 (6 bases). The CDR3 runs to 15 residues. V lost 7 bases, J lost 1 base, and 13 bases lay in between. Germline-derived CDR1 and CDR2 are LNHDA and SQIVND (reference sequence). In DNA form, the CDR3 reads TGTGCCAGTATTCGGGACTCTTGGAACACCGGGGAGCTGTTTTTT. It specifies CASIRDSWNTGELFF.

V is TRBV30 and J is TRBJ2-2; no clear D gene. Germline CDR1 reads GTSNPN; CDR2 reads SVGIG (reference sequence). V was shortened by 0 bases and J by 1 base, with 9 bases between the two germline ends. The CDR3 totals 15 residues. CDR3 sequence (DNA): TGTGCCTGGAGTGTAGACCCTAGGAACACCGGGGAGCTGTTTTTT. Translated: CAWSVDPRNTGELFF.

CDR3 loop: CASSLDPQDGYTF. The CDR3 DNA follows: TGTGCCAGCAGCTTAGACCCTCAGGACGGCTACACCTTC. The chain couples TRBV7-9 to TRBJ1-2; D remains ambiguous. CDR3 length: 13 residues. Trimming took off 1 base at V and 8 bases at J, with 11 bases between the two ends. Germline V gene lookup returns CDR1 SEHNR and CDR2 FQNEAQ (reference sequence). Together with reference TRBV7-9 and TRBJ1-2, the CDR3 gives the full variable domain: DTGVSQNPRHKITKRGQNVTFRCDPISEHNRLYWYRQTLGQGPEFLTYFQNEAQLEKSRLLSDRFSAERPKGSFSTLEIQRTEQGDSAMYLCASSLDPQDGYTFGSGTRLTVV.

This clone is medium-sized in the sample. This chain links TRBV28 with TRBJ1-1; the D gene is possibly TRBD1 (6 bases). Germline V gives CDR1 MDHEN, CDR2 SYDVKM. The V end lost 6 bases, the J end lost 4 bases, and 15 bases lay between the germline ends. The length of the CDR3 is 14 residues. As DNA, the CDR3 is TGTGCCAGCAGCATTGGGGGGCAGGGCACTGAAGCTTTCTTT. It is translated as CASSIGGQGTEAFF.

The V and J genes are TRBV5-1 and TRBJ1-2; TRBD1 matches at 7 bases. V gave up 5 bases and J gave up 5 bases; unmatched junction bases: 0. The CDR3 is 11 residues long. CDR1 is SGHRS and CDR2 is YFSETQ in the germline V gene. The CDR3 region is CASRQGYGYTF. In DNA, the CDR3 is TGCGCCAGCAGACAGGGGTATGGCTACACCTTC.

The chain employs TRBV2 and TRBJ2-3; the D is unclear. Per germline, CDR1 SNHLY and CDR2 FYNNEI. The CDR3 has 14 residues. Trimming shortened V by 2 bases and J by 3 bases, and 9 bases separated the two germline ends. Here the CDR3 DNA reads TGTGCCAGCAGTGAATCCCCCCCGACAGATACGCAGTATTTT. Its protein product is CASSESPPTDTQYF.

The chain uses TRBV27 and TRBJ2-7; the match to TRBD2 covers 12 bases. The J segment lost 6 bases and the V segment lost 6 bases, leaving 15 bases of the junction unmatched. There are 17 residues in the CDR3. CDR1 MNHEY and CDR2 SMNVEV come from the germline V gene (reference sequence). The DNA for the CDR3 is TGTGCCAGCAGCACCATCGGACTAGCGGGACGTAGCAGCGAGCAGTACTTC. Its protein is CASSTIGLAGRSSEQYF.

The rearrangement joins TRBV7-8 to TRBJ2-1; 11 nucleotides line up with TRBD2. Per germline, CDR1 SGHVS and CDR2 FQNEAQ. Trimming took 5 bases from V and 15 from J; bases not matched to a gene: 18. The CDR3 sequence is 16 residues long. The CDR3 sequence: CASSPERVGTSGDRFF. DNA of the CDR3: TGTGCCAGCAGCCCGGAGAGGGTCGGGACTAGCGGTGATCGGTTCTTC. The full variable domain, with the rest looked up from reference TRBV7-8 and TRBJ2-1, is GAGVSQSPRYKVAKRGQDVALRCDPISGHVSLFWYQQALGQGPEFLTYFQNEAQLDKSGLPSDRFFAERPEGSVSTLKIQRTQQEDSAVYLCASSPERVGTSGDRFFGPGTRLTVL.

The genes are TRBV21-1 and TRBJ2-1; the listed D gene, TRBD2, was not tested against the DNA. TRBV21-1 is termed a pseudogene. This CDR3 is 17 amino acids long. The CDR3 here is CASSKSASGPSNNEQFF. The CDR3 DNA is TGTGCCAGCAGCAAATCGGCTAGCGGGCCATCTAACAATGAGCAGTTCTTC.

V usage is TRBV28 and J usage is TRBJ1-5; no clear D gene. The CDR3 totals 17 residues. Germline V gene data show CDR1 as MDHEN and CDR2 as SYDVKM. V was trimmed by 4 bases and J by 0 bases, leaving 16 bases between them. The CDR3 DNA is TGTGCCAGCAGTTCCCCGGTGGAAGTGAATAGCAATCAGCCCCAGCATTTT. Encoded protein: CASSSPVEVNSNQPQHF. The full variable domain, in which reference TRBV28 and TRBJ1-5 provide the parts outside the CDR3, is DVKVTQSSRYLVKRTGEKVFLECVQDMDHENMFWYRQDPGLGLRLIYFSYDVKMKEKGDIPEGYSVSREKKERFSLILESASTNQTSMYLCASSSPVEVNSNQPQHFGDGTRLSIL.